These T cell receptor beta chains were read from a single sample in a study of blood T cell repertoires in COVID-19. TCRdb's table, derived via immunoSEQ multiplex PCR, lists solely in-frame clones and lacks some. The data show 470,000 or so clones, around nine tenths seen once. Material for sequencing was peripheral blood. The receptors were sampled from a woman aged 25-40 years with acute or convalescent COVID-19. Both conserved end residues are part of each CDR3. Each record gives: V gene, J gene, D gene, clone size, CDR3 protein, CDR3 DNA. The D gene is left open where the match is weak. Only part of the rows carry a size: once, few, many, or a class if the clone is expanded.

TRBV2	TRBJ2-7	TRBD2	.	CASSPTSATAYEQYF	TGTGCCAGCAGTCCCACTAGCGCGACCGCCTACGAGCAGTACTTC
TRBV3-1/TRBV3-2	TRBJ1-1	.	.	CASSQDTGTEAFF	TGTGCCAGCAGCCAAGATACCGGGACTGAAGCTTTCTTT
TRBV30	TRBJ1-1	TRBD1	.	CAYNGTGSAEAFF	TGTGCCTACAATGGGACAGGGAGCGCTGAAGCTTTCTTT
TRBV29-1	TRBJ1-1	.	.	CSVGARGETEAFF	TGCAGCGTTGGGGCAAGGGGCGAGACTGAAGCTTTCTTT
TRBV3-1/TRBV3-2	TRBJ2-5	TRBD2	.	CASSLGLAGDQETQYF	TGTGCCAGCAGCCTCGGACTAGCGGGGGACCAAGAGACCCAGTACTTC
TRBV2	TRBJ2-3	TRBD2	.	CASRLLAGDAPDTQYF	TGTGCCAGCAGGCTACTGGCGGGGGACGCCCCGGATACGCAGTATTTT
TRBV20-1	TRBJ2-2	TRBD2	once	CSASGLGYTGELFF	TGCAGTGCTAGTGGACTAGGTTACACCGGGGAGCTGTTTTTT
TRBV6-5	TRBJ1-2	.	.	CASSQGVYGYTF	TGTGCCAGCAGCCAAGGGGTCTATGGCTACACCTTC
TRBV28	TRBJ2-1	TRBD2	.	CASSSSGGTGDEQFF	TGTGCCAGCAGTTCTAGCGGGGGGACGGGGGATGAGCAGTTCTTC
TRBV2	TRBJ1-6	TRBD1	.	CASRGQGSFNSPLHF	TGTGCCAGCAGGGGACAGGGTAGTTTCAATTCACCCCTCCACTTT
TRBV5-1	TRBJ1-1	.	.	CASSPSKDKAFF	TGCGCCAGCAGTCCTTCGAAGGACAAAGCTTTCTTT
TRBV19	TRBJ1-5	.	once	CASSIVSGSNQPQHF	TGTGCCAGTAGTATTGTTTCAGGGAGCAATCAGCCCCAGCATTTT
TRBV7-3	TRBJ2-1	TRBD2	.	CASSVSLAGPPLEQFF	TGTGCCAGCAGCGTAAGCCTAGCGGGGCCCCCACTTGAGCAGTTCTTC
TRBV7-6	TRBJ2-2	TRBD2	.	CASSFSGGALGELFF	TGTGCCAGCAGCTTTAGCGGGGGCGCCCTTGGGGAGCTGTTTTTT
TRBV10-2	TRBJ2-3	TRBD1	.	CASRRTGDTDTQYF	TGCGCCAGCAGACGCACAGGGGACACAGATACGCAGTATTTT
TRBV5-8	TRBJ2-5	.	.	CASNKVAVQETQYF	TGTGCCAGCAACAAAGTGGCAGTCCAAGAGACCCAGTACTTC
TRBV3-1/TRBV3-2	TRBJ2-2	.	.	CASSQVGSSGDWNTGELFF	TGTGCCAGCAGCCAAGTTGGGTCCAGTGGGGACTGGAACACCGGGGAGCTGTTTTTT
TRBV9	TRBJ2-1	TRBD1	.	CASSWGQNHNEQFF	TGTGCCAGCAGCTGGGGACAGAACCACAATGAGCAGTTCTTC
TRBV11-2	TRBJ1-2	TRBD1	.	CASSLGPGGYYGYTF	TGTGCCAGCAGCTTAGGGCCAGGGGGTTACTATGGCTACACCTTC
TRBV12-3/TRBV12-4	TRBJ1-1	TRBD1	.	CASSGQGYTEAFF	TGTGCCAGCAGTGGACAGGGGTACACTGAAGCTTTCTTT
TRBV30	TRBJ2-3	TRBD1	.	CAWTYGDRGLSQYF	TGTGCCTGGACCTACGGGGACAGGGGATTGTCGCAGTATTTT
TRBV5-4	TRBJ2-3	.	.	CASSKRGTDTQYF	TGTGCCAGCTCTAAGCGGGGCACAGATACGCAGTATTTT
TRBV12-3/TRBV12-4	TRBJ2-2	.	.	CASTPRNTGELFF	TGTGCCAGCACTCCGCGAAACACCGGGGAGCTGTTTTTT
TRBV20-1	TRBJ2-5	TRBD2	.	CSASPGLAGGQETQYF	TGCAGTGCTAGTCCCGGACTAGCGGGGGGCCAAGAGACCCAGTACTTC
TRBV5-8	TRBJ2-5	TRBD2	once	CASSTTSTRETQYF	TGTGCCAGCAGCACGACTAGCACCAGAGAGACCCAGTACTTC
TRBV9	TRBJ1-1	TRBD1	once	CASSSGGGTEAFF	TGTGCCAGCAGCTCAGGGGGAGGCACTGAAGCTTTCTTT
TRBV6-6	TRBJ1-6	TRBD1	.	CASSRTGASSYNSPLHF	TGTGCCAGCAGTCGGACAGGGGCAAGCTCCTATAATTCACCCCTCCACTTT
TRBV5-6	TRBJ2-3	.	once	CASYGQSTDTQYF	TGTGCCTCATATGGACAGAGCACAGATACGCAGTATTTT
TRBV2	TRBJ2-3	.	.	CASKTGFTDTQYF	TGTGCCAGCAAAACCGGGTTCACAGATACGCAGTATTTT
TRBV11-2	TRBJ2-5	TRBD2	.	CASSRIGLAEYQETQYF	TGTGCCAGCAGCCGCATAGGACTAGCGGAGTACCAAGAGACCCAGTACTTC
TRBV2	TRBJ2-1	TRBD2	once	CASSFLAGGNNEQFF	TGTGCCAGCAGTTTTCTGGCGGGGGGCAACAATGAGCAGTTCTTC
TRBV19	TRBJ1-2	.	.	CATTLSSDTTNYGYTF	TGTGCCACCACCCTTTCGTCTGACACAACTAACTATGGCTACACCTTC
TRBV2	TRBJ1-4	TRBD1	.	CASSDEGQLNEKLFF	TGTGCCAGCAGTGACGAGGGACAGCTGAATGAAAAACTGTTTTTT
TRBV6-2/TRBV6-3	TRBJ2-7	TRBD2	.	CASSYAASGGYEQYF	TGTGCCAGCAGTTATGCGGCTAGCGGGGGCTACGAGCAGTACTTC
TRBV27	TRBJ2-7	TRBD1	.	CASRTGHYEQYF	TGTGCCAGCAGGACAGGGCATTACGAGCAGTACTTC
TRBV2	TRBJ2-5	TRBD2	.	CASRGAGSPQETQYF	TGTGCCAGCAGGGGAGCGGGGTCCCCACAAGAGACCCAGTACTTC
TRBV11-1	TRBJ2-7	.	.	CASSPLGAYEQYF	TGTGCCAGCAGCCCGTTAGGGGCCTACGAGCAGTACTTC
TRBV18	TRBJ2-6	TRBD1	.	CASSPWDRVSGANVLTF	TGTGCCAGCTCACCATGGGACAGGGTCTCTGGGGCCAACGTCCTGACTTTC
TRBV14	TRBJ1-2	TRBD1	.	CASSLGQGARGYTF	TGTGCCAGCAGCCTAGGACAGGGGGCGCGGGGCTACACCTTC
TRBV2	TRBJ2-1	TRBD2	.	CASNLASVSGGPTYNEQFF	TGTGCCAGCAACCTTGCTTCGGTTAGCGGGGGGCCAACCTACAATGAGCAGTTCTTC
TRBV5-1	TRBJ2-2	TRBD1	once	CASSLAGQGGAGELFF	TGCGCCAGCAGCTTGGCCGGACAGGGAGGCGCCGGGGAGCTGTTTTTT
TRBV2	TRBJ2-5	.	.	CASSLIESETQYF	TGTGCCAGCAGTCTCATAGAATCGGAGACCCAGTACTTC
TRBV15	TRBJ2-1	TRBD2	.	CATSTKRGGPYNEQFF	TGTGCCACCAGCACCAAGCGGGGGGGCCCCTACAATGAGCAGTTCTTC
TRBV6-1	TRBJ1-2	.	.	CASSELLRAGRHGYTF	TGTGCCAGCAGTGAACTTCTTCGGGCAGGGCGGCATGGCTACACCTTC
TRBV4-1	TRBJ2-2	TRBD1	once	CASSQEQGASGELFF	TGCGCCAGCAGCCAAGAGCAGGGGGCGAGTGGGGAGCTGTTTTTT
TRBV3-1/TRBV3-2	TRBJ2-7	.	.	CASSQARRGGSGEQYF	TGTGCCAGCAGCCAAGCTAGGCGTGGCGGGTCGGGGGAGCAGTACTTC
TRBV7-8	TRBJ1-5	TRBD1	.	CASSGQTGGSNQPQHF	TGTGCCAGCAGCGGGCAGACAGGGGGTAGCAATCAGCCCCAGCATTTT
TRBV2	TRBJ2-5	.	.	CASTSGQETQYF	TGTGCCAGTACGAGCGGGCAAGAGACCCAGTACTTC
TRBV30	TRBJ2-7	.	.	CAWSVAGRSYEQYF	TGTGCCTGGAGTGTTGCCGGCAGGTCCTACGAGCAGTACTTC
TRBV6-5	TRBJ2-7	TRBD1	.	CASRARTGPVYEQYF	TGTGCCAGCAGGGCCAGGACAGGGCCCGTCTACGAGCAGTACTTC
TRBV18	TRBJ1-2	.	once	CASSPQGTYGYTF	TGTGCCAGCTCACCTCAGGGGACCTATGGCTACACCTTC
TRBV5-1	TRBJ2-1	.	.	CASSEVGGPNEQFF	TGCGCCAGCAGCGAAGTTGGGGGCCCCAATGAGCAGTTCTTC
TRBV7-8	TRBJ1-1	.	.	CASTSRDSLYTEAFF	TGTGCCAGCACCTCCAGAGACTCGCTGTACACTGAAGCTTTCTTT
TRBV4-2	TRBJ2-2	TRBD1	.	CASSLKGQGNTGELFF	TGTGCCAGCAGCCTAAAGGGACAGGGAAACACCGGGGAGCTGTTTTTT
TRBV2	TRBJ1-5	.	.	CASRANLGVLMPQHF	TGTGCCAGCAGGGCAAATCTGGGAGTCCTCATGCCCCAGCATTTT